The 5 T cell receptor beta chains given below trace back to one sample, sequenced in a study of cytomegalovirus exposure and HLA in healthy donors. The primer mix had 60 Vbeta and 13 Jbeta primers. Produced via immunoSEQ multiplex PCR; TCRdb's table is partial and in-frame only. The sample has tens of thousands of clones, about three quarters seen once. Sequenced material: PBMCs. The receptors were gathered from a middle-aged man in good health and CMV-seronegative.

The chain recombines TRBV4-2 with TRBJ1-2; D remains unclear. V was trimmed by 0 bases and J by 8 bases, leaving 10 bases between them. The CDR3 sequence is 13 residues long. In germline, CDR1 is LGHNA, CDR2 YNFKEQ. The CDR3 reads CASSQDGFPGYTF. CDR3 DNA: TGTGCCAGCAGCCAAGACGGTTTTCCGGGCTACACCTTC.

This chain links TRBV7-2 with TRBJ2-5; D perhaps matches TRBD1 (5 bases). The CDR3 has 14 residues. Germline lookup yields CDR1 SGHTA and CDR2 FQGNSA. V was pared by 2 bases and J by 1 base, with 8 bases between. As DNA, the CDR3 is TGTGCCAGCAGCTTACAGGGAACCCAAGAGACCCAGTACTTC. Its protein is CASSLQGTQETQYF.

The genes are TRBV5-4 and TRBJ1-1; TRBD1 matches at 10 bases. With V trimmed by 2 bases and J by 5 bases, 6 bases remained unmatched. Germline CDR1 and CDR2: SGHNT and YYREEE (reference sequence). The CDR3 totals 15 residues. CDR3 nucleotides: TGTGCCAGCAGCTTACAAGACAGGGGGCTGACTGAAGCTTTCTTT. Amino acids: CASSLQDRGLTEAFF.

The genes are TRBV29-1 and TRBJ2-7; 7 nucleotides match TRBD1. The CDR3 is 11 amino acids. In germline, CDR1 is SQVTM, CDR2 ANQGSEA. With V trimmed by 7 bases and J by 7 bases, 7 bases remained unmatched. DNA of the CDR3: TGCAGCGCAGCACAGGGGCGAGAGCAGTACTTC. Translating it yields CSAAQGREQYF.

The J gene is TRBJ2-1, the V gene TRBV29-1, with 10 bases identical to TRBD2. The CDR3 sequence is 20 residues long. V trimming: 6 bases; J trimming: 0 bases; junction bases outside the gene matches: 20. The germline gives CDR1 SQVTM, CDR2 ANQGSEA. The CDR3 sequence: CSVRGLAGGTTQSSYNEQFF. The CDR3 bases are TGCAGCGTCCGGGGTTTAGCGGGGGGCACTACTCAGAGCTCCTACAATGAGCAGTTCTTC.